This T cell receptor beta chain appears in the sequencing data of a study of cytomegalovirus exposure and HLA in healthy donors. General study points: Most TCR sequences showed up rarely, but some public TCRs showed up in many donors.

About this clone: Its antigen is not known.

Trimming removed 0 bases from V and 4 bases from J, with 4 bases in between. CDR3 length equals 13 residues. Germline V gives CDR1 SGHRS, CDR2 YFSETQ. Researchers ran the PCR with 60 Vbeta and 13 Jbeta primers. The method was immunoSEQ multiplex PCR; TCRdb's version includes in-frame clones alone and lacks a portion of them. Of 74,000 or so clones in the sample, 65% to 85% were seen once. When sampled, the donors appeared nominally healthy, though they likely had unrecorded immune exposures. The sequence was obtained from a woman between 40 and 50 years old in good health and CMV-seropositive. The rearrangement joins TRBV5-1 to TRBJ2-2; D remains unclear. The sequenced sample consisted of PBMCs. CDR3 sequence: CASSLGATGELFF. In DNA form, the CDR3 reads TGCGCCAGCAGCTTGGGGGCCACCGGGGAGCTGTTTTTT.